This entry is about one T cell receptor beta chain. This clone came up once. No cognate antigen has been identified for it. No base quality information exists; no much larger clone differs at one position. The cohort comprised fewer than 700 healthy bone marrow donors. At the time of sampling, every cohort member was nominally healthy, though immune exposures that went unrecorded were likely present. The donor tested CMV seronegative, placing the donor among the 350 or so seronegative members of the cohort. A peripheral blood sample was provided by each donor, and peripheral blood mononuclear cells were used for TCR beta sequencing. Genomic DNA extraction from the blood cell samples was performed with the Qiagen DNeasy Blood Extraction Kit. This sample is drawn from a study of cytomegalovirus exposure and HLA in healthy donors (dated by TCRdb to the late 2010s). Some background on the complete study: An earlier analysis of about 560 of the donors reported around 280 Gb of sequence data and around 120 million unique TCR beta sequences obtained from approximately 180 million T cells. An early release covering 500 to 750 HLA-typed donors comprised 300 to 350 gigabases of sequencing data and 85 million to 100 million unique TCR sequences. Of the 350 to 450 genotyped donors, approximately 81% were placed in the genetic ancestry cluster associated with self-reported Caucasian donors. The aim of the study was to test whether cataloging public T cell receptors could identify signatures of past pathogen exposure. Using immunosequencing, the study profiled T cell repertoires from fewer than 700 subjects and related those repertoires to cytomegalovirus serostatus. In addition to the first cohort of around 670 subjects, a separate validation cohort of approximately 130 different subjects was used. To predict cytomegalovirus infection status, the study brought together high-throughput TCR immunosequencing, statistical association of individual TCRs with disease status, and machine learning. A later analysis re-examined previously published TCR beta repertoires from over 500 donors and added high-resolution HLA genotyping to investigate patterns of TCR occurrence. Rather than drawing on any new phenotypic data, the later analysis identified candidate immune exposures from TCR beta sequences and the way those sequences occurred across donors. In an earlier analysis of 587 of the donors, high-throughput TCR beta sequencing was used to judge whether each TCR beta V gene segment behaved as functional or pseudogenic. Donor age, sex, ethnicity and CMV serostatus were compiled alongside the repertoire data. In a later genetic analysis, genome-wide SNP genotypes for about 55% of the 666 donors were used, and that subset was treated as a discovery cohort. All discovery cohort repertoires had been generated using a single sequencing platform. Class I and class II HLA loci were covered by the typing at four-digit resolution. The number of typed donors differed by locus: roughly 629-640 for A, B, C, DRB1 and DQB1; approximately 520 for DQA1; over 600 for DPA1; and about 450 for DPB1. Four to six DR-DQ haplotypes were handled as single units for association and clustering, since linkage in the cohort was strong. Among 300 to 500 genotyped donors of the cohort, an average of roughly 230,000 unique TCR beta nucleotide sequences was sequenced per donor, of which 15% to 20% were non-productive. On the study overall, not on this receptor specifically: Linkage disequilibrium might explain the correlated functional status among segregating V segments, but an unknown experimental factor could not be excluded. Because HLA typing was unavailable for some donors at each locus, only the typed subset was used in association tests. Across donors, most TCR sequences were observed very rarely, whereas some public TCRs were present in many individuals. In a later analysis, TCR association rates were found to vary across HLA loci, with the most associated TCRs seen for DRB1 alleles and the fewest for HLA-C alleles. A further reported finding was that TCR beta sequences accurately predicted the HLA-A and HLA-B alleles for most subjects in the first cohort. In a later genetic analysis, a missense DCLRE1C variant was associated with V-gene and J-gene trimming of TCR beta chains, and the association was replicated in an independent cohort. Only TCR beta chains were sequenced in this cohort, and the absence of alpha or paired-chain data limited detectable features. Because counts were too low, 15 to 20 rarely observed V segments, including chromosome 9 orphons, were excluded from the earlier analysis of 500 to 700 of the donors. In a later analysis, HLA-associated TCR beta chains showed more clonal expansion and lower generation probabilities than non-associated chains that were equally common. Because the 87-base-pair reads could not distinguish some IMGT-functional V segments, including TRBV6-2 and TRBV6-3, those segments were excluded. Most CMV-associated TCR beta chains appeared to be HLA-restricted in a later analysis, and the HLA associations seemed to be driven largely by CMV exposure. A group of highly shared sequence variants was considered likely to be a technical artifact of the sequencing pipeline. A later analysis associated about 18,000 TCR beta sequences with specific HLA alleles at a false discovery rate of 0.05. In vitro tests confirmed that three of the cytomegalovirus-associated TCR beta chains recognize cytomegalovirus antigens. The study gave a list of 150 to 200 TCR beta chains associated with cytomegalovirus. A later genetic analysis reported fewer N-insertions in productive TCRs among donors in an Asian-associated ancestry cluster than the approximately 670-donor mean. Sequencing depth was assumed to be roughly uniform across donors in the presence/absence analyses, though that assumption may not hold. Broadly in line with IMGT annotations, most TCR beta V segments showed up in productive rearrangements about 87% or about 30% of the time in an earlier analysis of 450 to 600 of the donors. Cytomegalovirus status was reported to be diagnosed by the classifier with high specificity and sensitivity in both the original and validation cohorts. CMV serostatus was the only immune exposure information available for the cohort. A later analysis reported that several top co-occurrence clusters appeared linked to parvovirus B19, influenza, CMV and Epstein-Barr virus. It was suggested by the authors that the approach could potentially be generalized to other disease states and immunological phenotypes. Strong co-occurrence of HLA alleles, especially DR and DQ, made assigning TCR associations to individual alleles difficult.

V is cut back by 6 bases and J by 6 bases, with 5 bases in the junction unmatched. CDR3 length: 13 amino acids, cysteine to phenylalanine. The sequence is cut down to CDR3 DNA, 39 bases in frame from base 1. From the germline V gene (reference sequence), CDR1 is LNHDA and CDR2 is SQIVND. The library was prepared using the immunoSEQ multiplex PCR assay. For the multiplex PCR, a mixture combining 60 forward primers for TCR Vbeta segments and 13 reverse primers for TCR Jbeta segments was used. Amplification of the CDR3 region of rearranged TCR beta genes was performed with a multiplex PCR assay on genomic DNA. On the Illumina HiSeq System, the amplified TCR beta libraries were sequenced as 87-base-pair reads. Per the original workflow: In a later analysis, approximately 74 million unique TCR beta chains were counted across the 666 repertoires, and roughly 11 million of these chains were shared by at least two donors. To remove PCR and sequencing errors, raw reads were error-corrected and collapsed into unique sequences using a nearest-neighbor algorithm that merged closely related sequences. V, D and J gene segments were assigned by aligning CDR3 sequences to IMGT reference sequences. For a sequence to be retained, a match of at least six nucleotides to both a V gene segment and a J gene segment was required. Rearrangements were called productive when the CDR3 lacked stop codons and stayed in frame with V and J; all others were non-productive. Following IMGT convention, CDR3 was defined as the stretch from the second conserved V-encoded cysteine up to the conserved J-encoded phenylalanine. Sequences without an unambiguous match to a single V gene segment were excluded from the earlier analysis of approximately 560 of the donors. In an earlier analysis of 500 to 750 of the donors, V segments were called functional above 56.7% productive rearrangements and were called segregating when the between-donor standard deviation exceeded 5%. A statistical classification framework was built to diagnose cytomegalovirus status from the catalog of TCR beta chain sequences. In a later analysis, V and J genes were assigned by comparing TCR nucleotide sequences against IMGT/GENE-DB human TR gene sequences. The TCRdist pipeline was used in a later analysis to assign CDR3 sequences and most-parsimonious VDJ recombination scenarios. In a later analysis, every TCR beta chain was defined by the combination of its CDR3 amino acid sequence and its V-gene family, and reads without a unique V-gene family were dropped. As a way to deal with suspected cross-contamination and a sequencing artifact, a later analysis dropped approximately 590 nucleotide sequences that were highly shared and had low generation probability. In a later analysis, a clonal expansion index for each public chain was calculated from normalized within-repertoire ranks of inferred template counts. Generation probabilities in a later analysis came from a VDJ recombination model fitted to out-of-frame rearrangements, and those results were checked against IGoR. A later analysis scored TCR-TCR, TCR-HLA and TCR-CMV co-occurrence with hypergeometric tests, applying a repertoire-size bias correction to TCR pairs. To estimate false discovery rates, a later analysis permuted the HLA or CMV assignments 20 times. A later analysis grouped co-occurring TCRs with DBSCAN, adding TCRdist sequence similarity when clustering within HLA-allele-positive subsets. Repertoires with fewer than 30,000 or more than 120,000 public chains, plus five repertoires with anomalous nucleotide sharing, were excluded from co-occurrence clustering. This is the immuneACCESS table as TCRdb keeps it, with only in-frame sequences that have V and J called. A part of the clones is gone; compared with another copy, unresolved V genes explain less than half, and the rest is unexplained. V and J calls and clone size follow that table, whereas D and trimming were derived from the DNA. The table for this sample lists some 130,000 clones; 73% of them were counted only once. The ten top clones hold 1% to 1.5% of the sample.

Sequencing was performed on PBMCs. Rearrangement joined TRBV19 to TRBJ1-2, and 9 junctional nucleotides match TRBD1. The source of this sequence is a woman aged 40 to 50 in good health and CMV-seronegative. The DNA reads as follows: TGTGCCAGTAGCACAGGGGGCTCTAATGGCTACACCTTC. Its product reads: CASSTGGSNGYTF.